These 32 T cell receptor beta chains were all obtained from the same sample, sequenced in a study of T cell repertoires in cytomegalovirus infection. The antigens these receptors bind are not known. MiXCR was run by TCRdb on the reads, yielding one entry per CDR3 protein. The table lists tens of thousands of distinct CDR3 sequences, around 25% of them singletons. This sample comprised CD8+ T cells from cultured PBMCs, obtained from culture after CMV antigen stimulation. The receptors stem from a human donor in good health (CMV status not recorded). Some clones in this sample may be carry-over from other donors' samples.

CDR3 nucleotides: TGTGCCAGCAGCTCCTTAGCGGGGGGGAGCTCCTACAATGAGCAGTTCTTC. It codes for CASSSLAGGSSYNEQFF. This chain connects TRBV5-5 to TRBJ2-1; TRBD2 matches at 11 bases. V was clipped by 3 bases and J by 0 bases; unmatched bases: 5. CDR3 length: 17 amino acids. Germline V CDR1 and CDR2: SGHKS, YYEKEE (reference sequence).

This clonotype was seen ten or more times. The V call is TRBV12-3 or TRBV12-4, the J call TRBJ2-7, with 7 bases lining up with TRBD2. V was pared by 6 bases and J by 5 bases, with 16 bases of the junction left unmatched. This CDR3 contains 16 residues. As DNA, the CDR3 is TGTGCCAGCAGCTTCGGAAGCGGGAACCGGGCGGACGAGCAGTACTTC. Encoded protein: CASSFGSGNRADEQYF.

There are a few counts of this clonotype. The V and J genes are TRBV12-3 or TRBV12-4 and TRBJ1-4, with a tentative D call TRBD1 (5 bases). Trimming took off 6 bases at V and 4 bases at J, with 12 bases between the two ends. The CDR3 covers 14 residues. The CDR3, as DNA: TGTGCCAGCAGCCCACAGGCAGTTAATGAAAAACTGTTTTTT. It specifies CASSPQAVNEKLFF.

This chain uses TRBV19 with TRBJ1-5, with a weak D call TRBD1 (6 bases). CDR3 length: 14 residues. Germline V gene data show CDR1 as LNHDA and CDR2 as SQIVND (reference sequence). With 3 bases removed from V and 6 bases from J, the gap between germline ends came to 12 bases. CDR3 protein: CASSMTGDTQPQHF. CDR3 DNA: TGTGCCAGTAGTATGACTGGGGACACTCAGCCCCAGCATTTT.

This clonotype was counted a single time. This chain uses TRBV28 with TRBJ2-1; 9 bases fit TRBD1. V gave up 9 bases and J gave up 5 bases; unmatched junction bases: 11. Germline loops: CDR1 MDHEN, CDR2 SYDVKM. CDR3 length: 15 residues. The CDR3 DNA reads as TGTGCCAGTCCTTTGGACAGGGGAGTGGACAATGAGCAGTTCTTC. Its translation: CASPLDRGVDNEQFF.

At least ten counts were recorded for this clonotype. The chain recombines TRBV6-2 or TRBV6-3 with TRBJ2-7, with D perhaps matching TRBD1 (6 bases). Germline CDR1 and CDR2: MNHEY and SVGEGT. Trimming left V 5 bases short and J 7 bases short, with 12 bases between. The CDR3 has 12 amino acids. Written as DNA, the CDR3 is TGTGCCAGCAGTCCGACAGGTGGAGAGCAGTACTTC. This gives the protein CASSPTGGEQYF.

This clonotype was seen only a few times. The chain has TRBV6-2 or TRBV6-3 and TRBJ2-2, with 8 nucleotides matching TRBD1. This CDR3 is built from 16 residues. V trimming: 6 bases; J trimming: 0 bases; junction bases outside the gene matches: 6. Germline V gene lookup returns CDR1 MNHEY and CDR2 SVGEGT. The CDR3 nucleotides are TGTGCCAGCAGGGAGGGACAGGCTTCGAACACCGGGGAGCTGTTTTTT. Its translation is CASREGQASNTGELFF.

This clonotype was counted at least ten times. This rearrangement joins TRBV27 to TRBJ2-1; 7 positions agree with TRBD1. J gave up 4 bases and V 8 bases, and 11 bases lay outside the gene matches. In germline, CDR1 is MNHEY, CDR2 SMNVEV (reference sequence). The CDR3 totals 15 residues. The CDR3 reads CASRIEGGAYNEQFF. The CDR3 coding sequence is TGTGCCAGCCGAATCGAAGGGGGCGCTTACAATGAGCAGTTCTTC.

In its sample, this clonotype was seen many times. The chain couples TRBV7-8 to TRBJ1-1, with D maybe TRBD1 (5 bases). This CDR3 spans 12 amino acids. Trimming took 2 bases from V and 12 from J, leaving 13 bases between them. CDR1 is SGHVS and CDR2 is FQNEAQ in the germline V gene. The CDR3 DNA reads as TGTGCCAGCAGCTTACGGGGGGGTTCACCTTTCTTT. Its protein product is CASSLRGGSPFF. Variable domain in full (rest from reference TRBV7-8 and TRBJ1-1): GAGVSQSPRYKVAKRGQDVALRCDPISGHVSLFWYQQALGQGPEFLTYFQNEAQLDKSGLPSDRFFAERPEGSVSTLKIQRTQQEDSAVYLCASSLRGGSPFFGQGTRLTVV.

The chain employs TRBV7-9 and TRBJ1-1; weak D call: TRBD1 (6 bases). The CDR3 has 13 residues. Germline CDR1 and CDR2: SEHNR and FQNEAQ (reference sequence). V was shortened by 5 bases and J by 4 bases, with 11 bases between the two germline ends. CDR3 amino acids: CASSLKGGTEAFF. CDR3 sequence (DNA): TGTGCCAGCAGCCTAAAAGGGGGCACTGAAGCTTTCTTT.

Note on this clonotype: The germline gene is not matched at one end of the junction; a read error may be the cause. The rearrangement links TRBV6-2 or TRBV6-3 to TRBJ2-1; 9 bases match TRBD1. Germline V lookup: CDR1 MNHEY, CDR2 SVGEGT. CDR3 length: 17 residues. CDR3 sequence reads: CAISYVTGTGMNNEQFF. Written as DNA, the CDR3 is TGTGCCATCAGTTACGTTACCGGGACAGGGATGAACAATGAGCAGTTCTTC.

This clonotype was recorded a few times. CDR3 sequence (DNA): TGCGCCAGCAGCCAAGACACGGGACTCCGGACAAATCAGCCCCAGCATTTT. It encodes CASSQDTGLRTNQPQHF. V gene TRBV4-3 combines with J gene TRBJ1-5; TRBD1 might be the D (5 bases). The length of the CDR3 is 17 residues. V lost 0 bases, J lost 4 bases, and 16 bases lay in between. CDR1 is LGHNA, CDR2 YSLEER, per germline.

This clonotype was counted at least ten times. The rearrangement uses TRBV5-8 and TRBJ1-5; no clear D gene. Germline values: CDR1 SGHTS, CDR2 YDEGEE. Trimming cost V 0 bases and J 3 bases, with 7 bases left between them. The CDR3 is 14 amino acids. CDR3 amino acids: CASSLDGTNQPQHF. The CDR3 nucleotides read TGTGCCAGCAGCTTGGACGGAACCAATCAGCCCCAGCATTTT.

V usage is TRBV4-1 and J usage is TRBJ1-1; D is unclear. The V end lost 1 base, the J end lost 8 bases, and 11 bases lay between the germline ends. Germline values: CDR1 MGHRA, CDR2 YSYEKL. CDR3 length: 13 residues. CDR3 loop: CASSQGQPTEAFF. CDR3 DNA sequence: TGCGCCAGCAGCCAAGGGCAGCCTACGGAAGCTTTCTTT.

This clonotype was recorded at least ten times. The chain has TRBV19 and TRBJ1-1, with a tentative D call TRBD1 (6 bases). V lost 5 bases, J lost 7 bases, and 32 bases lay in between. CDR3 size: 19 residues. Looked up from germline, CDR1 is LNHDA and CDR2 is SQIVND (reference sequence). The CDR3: CASSRRLAEGGQPSGEAFF. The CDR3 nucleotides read TGTGCCAGTAGTCGAAGGTTGGCCGAGGGGGGACAACCTTCGGGTGAAGCTTTCTTT.

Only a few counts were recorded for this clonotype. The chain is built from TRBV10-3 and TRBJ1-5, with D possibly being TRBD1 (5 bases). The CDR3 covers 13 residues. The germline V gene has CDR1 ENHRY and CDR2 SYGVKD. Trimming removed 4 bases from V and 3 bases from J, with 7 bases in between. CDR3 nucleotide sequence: TGTGCCATCAGTGTGACAGCCAATCAGCCCCAGCATTTT. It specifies CAISVTANQPQHF.

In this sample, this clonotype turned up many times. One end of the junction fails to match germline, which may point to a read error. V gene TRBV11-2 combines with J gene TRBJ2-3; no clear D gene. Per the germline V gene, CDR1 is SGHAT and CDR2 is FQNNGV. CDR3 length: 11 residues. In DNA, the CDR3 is TGTGCCAGCACCTTATCAGATACGCAGTATTTT. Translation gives CASTLSDTQYF.

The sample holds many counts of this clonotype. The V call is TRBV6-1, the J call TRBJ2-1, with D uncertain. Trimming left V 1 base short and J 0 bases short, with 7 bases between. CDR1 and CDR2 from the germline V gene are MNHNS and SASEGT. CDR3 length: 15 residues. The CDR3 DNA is TGTGCCAGCAGTGAAGACGTGAGCTCCTACAATGAGCAGTTCTTC. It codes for CASSEDVSSYNEQFF.

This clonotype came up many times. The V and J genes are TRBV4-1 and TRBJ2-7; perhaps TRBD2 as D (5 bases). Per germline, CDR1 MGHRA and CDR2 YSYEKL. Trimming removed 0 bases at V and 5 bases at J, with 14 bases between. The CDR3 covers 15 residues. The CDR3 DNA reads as TGCGCCAGCAGCCAAGACAAACCGGCGAGGGACGAGCAGTACTTC. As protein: CASSQDKPARDEQYF.

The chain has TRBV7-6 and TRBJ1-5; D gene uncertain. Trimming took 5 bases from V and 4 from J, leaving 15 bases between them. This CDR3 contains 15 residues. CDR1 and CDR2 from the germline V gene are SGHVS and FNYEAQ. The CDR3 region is CASSPFGVGNQPQHF. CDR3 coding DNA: TGTGCCAGCAGCCCCTTCGGGGTAGGGAATCAGCCCCAGCATTTT.

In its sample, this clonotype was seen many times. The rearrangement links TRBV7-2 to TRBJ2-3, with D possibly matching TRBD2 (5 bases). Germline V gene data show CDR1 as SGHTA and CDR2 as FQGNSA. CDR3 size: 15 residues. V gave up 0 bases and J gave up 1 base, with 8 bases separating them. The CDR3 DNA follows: TGTGCCAGCAGCTTAGCGGGAGACCGCACAGATACGCAGTATTTT. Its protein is CASSLAGDRTDTQYF.

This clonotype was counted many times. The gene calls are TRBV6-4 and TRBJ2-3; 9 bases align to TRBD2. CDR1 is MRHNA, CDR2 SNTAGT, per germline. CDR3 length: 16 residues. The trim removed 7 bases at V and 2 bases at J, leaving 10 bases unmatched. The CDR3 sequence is CASTSGEPPNTDTQYF. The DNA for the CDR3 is TGTGCCAGCACTAGCGGGGAGCCACCTAACACAGATACGCAGTATTTT.

The CDR3 DNA is TGCGCCAGCAGCCAATCGCCCTATGACAGTAGCTCCTACAATGAGCAGTTCTTC. Residues: CASSQSPYDSSSYNEQFF. The chain uses TRBV4-1 and TRBJ2-1; possible D gene TRBD1, 5 bases. Germline values: CDR1 MGHRA, CDR2 YSYEKL. This CDR3 is 18 amino acids long. Trimming took off 2 bases at V and 0 bases at J, with 17 bases between the two ends.

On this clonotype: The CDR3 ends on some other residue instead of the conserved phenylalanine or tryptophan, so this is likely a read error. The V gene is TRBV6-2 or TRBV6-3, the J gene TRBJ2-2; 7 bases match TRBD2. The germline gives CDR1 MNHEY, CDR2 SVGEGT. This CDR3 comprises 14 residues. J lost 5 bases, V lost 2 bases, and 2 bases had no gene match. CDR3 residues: CASSYLGGTGELFI. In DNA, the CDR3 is TGTGCCAGCAGTTACCTCGGGGGGACCGGGGAGCTGTTTATT.

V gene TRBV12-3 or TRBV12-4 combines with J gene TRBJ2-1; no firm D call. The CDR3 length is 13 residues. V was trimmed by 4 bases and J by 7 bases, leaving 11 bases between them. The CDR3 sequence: CASSSPHGNEQFF. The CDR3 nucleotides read TGTGCCAGCAGTTCCCCGCATGGAAATGAGCAGTTCTTC.

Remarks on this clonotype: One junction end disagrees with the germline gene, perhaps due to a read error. CDR3 protein: CASSPPVGTGVLGYIF. CDR3 sequence (DNA): TGTGCCAGCAGTCCCCCCGTGGGGACAGGGGTTCTTGGCTACATCTTC. This chain uses TRBV7-9 with TRBJ1-2; 10 bases line up with TRBD1. This CDR3 region has 16 residues. Per germline, CDR1 SEHNR and CDR2 FQNEAQ (reference sequence).

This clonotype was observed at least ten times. CDR3 in amino acids: CASSYSRLAGVNEQFF. CDR3 in DNA: TGTGCCAGCAGTTACTCCCGACTAGCGGGAGTGAATGAGCAGTTCTTC. The gene calls are TRBV6-5 and TRBJ2-1; 12 nucleotides agree with TRBD2. This CDR3 is built from 16 residues. CDR1 is MNHEY, CDR2 SVGAGI, per germline. The trim removed 0 bases at V and 7 bases at J, leaving 4 bases unmatched.

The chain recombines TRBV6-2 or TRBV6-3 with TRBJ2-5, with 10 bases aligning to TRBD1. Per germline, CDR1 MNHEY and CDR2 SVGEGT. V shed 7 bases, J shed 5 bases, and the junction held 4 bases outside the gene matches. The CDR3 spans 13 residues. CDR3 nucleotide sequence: TGTGCCAGCATCGACAGGGGGCTTGAGACCCAGTACTTC. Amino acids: CASIDRGLETQYF.

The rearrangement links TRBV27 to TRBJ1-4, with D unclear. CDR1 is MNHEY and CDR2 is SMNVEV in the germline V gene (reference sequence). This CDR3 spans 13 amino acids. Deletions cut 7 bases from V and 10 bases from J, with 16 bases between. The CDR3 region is CASTMGWGGKLFF. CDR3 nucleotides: TGTGCCAGCACCATGGGGTGGGGAGGAAAACTGTTTTTT.

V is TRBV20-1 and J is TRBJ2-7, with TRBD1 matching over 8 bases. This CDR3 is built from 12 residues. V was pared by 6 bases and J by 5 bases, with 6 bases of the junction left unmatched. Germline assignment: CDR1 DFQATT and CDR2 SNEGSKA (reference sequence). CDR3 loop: CSAGQGGDEQYF. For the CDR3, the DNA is TGCAGTGCAGGACAGGGTGGCGACGAGCAGTACTTC.

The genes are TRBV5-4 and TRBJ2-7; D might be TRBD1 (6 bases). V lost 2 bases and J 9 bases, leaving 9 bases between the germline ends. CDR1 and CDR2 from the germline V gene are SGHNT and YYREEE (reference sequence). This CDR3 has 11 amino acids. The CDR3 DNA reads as TGTGCCAGCAGCTTTTCAGGGGCGCAGTACTTC. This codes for CASSFSGAQYF. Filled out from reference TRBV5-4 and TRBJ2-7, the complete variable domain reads ETGVTQSPTHLIKTRGQQVTLRCSSQSGHNTVSWYQQALGQGPQFIFQYYREEENGRGNFPPRFSGLQFPNYSSELNVNALELDDSALYLCASSFSGAQYFGPGTRLTVT.

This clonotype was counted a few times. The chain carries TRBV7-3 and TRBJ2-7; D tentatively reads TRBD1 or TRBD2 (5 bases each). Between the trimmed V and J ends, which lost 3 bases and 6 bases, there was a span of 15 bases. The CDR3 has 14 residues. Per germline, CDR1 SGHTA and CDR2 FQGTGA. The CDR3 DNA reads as TGTGCCAGCAGCTTGGGTAGCGCCCAGGGCGAGCAGTACTTC. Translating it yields CASSLGSAQGEQYF.